One and the same sample provided the 17 T cell receptor beta chains below, sequenced in a study of neurological immune-mediated disorders. TCRdb called the 5' RACE reads again in MiXCR, with one record for every CDR3 protein. Among 26,000 or so distinct CDR3 sequences listed, roughly 21% were seen once. Material for sequencing was PBMCs. The receptors derive from a woman aged 60 to 75 in good health.

This clonotype was seen at least ten times. The chain is built from TRBV5-1 and TRBJ1-2; the D is unclear. The germline gives CDR1 SGHRS, CDR2 YFSETQ. The CDR3 runs 13 residues. The V gene lost 2 bases and the J gene lost 2 bases, with 7 bases spanning the gap. CDR3 nucleotide sequence: TGCGCCAGCAGCTTAGACCCGAACTATGGCTACACCTTC. Amino acid sequence: CASSLDPNYGYTF. Together with reference TRBV5-1 and TRBJ1-2, the CDR3 gives the full variable domain: KAGVTQTPRYLIKTRGQQVTLSCSPISGHRSVSWYQQTPGQGLQFLFEYFSETQRNKGNFPGRFSGRQFSNSRSEMNVSTLELGDSALYLCASSLDPNYGYTFGSGTRLTVV.

This clonotype was detected ten times or more. The chain is built from TRBV5-6 and TRBJ2-3; D is uncertain. Per germline, CDR1 SGHDT and CDR2 YYEEEE. The CDR3 sequence is 13 residues long. V lost 5 bases and J 4 bases, leaving 11 bases between the germline ends. This CDR3 reads CASRRPGSDTQYF. The DNA for the CDR3 is TGTGCCAGCAGACGACCCGGTTCAGATACGCAGTATTTT.

This clonotype was seen many times. The rearrangement uses TRBV6-4 and TRBJ2-3; 10 nucleotides match TRBD2. Germline assignment: CDR1 MRHNA and CDR2 SNTAGT. CDR3 length equals 16 residues. V shed 0 bases and J 6 bases; nucleotides not matched to a gene: 6. CDR3 loop: CASSDSSGGARDTQYF. As DNA, the CDR3 is TGTGCCAGCAGTGACTCCAGCGGGGGGGCCCGTGATACGCAGTATTTT.

The table lists this clonotype with many counts. The chain carries TRBV12-5 and TRBJ2-2; TRBD2 matches 7 bases. Germline CDR1 is LGHNT and CDR2 is FRNRAP. With 0 bases clipped from V and 1 base from J, the junction kept 2 bases outside the gene matches. This CDR3 has 16 amino acids. Here the CDR3 DNA reads TGTGCTAGTGGTTTGGTAACGGGAGGGAACACCGGGGAGCTGTTTTTT. Amino acids: CASGLVTGGNTGELFF.

The table lists this clonotype with many counts. The rearrangement links TRBV6-1 to TRBJ2-1; tentatively, D is TRBD1 or TRBD2 (5 bases each). The CDR3 spans 13 residues. The V end was cut by 10 bases, the J end by 9 bases, with 19 bases between. Germline CDR1 MNHNS, CDR2 SASEGT. CDR3 in DNA: TGTGCCATCCGGGACGTCGTAGTAGGTGAGCAGTTCTTC. Translating it yields CAIRDVVVGEQFF.

This clonotype has ten or more counts. The chain is built from TRBV18 and TRBJ1-5; 8 bases line up with TRBD1. V dropped 3 bases and J dropped 7; count of bases not matched to a gene: 5. CDR1 is KGHSH, CDR2 LQKENI, per germline. This CDR3 has 14 amino acids. Here the CDR3 reads CASSPTGGEQPQHF. In nucleotides, the CDR3 is TGTGCCAGCTCACCTACAGGGGGAGAACAGCCCCAGCATTTT.

This clonotype came up many times. Its ends do not fully match the called genes, so a read error is possible. The rearrangement uses TRBV4-3 and TRBJ2-2; D uncertain. The CDR3 sequence is 14 residues long. In germline, CDR1 is LGHNA, CDR2 YSLEER. CDR3 loop: CASSPELNPGELFF. The CDR3 DNA reads as TGCGCCAGCAGCCCTGAATTGAACCCCGGGGAGCTGTTTTTT.

The chain employs TRBV20-1 and TRBJ2-1; D is undetermined. Germline values: CDR1 DFQATT, CDR2 SNEGSKA (reference sequence). V was trimmed by 6 bases and J by 12 bases, leaving 12 bases between them. The CDR3 length is 10 residues. CDR3: CSAFQVGQFF. The DNA for the CDR3 is TGCAGTGCCTTTCAAGTGGGGCAGTTCTTC.

This chain uses TRBV3-1 with TRBJ1-4, with D perhaps TRBD1 (5 bases). CDR3 length: 13 residues. In germline, CDR1 is LGHDT, CDR2 YNNKEL (reference sequence). With 4 bases removed from V and 7 bases from J, the gap between germline ends came to 10 bases. CDR3 bases: TGTGCCAGCAGCCCCGACAGTACTGAAAAACTGTTTTTT. Its protein is CASSPDSTEKLFF.

This clonotype has ten or more counts. The CDR3 here is CSVVTVVPYEQYF. CDR3 sequence (DNA): TGCAGCGTTGTCACGGTCGTCCCCTACGAGCAGTACTTC. This sequence joins TRBV29-1 and TRBJ2-7; D not resolved. The germline gives CDR1 SQVTM, CDR2 ANQGSEA. With 4 bases removed from V and 2 bases from J, the gap between germline ends came to 12 bases. This CDR3 has 13 residues.

V is TRBV20-1 and J is TRBJ2-7; 8 nucleotides align to TRBD1. Trimming took 3 bases from V and 6 from J; bases not matched to a gene: 13. This CDR3 is 15 amino acids long. Germline V gives CDR1 DFQATT, CDR2 SNEGSKA (reference sequence). The CDR3 nucleotides are TGCAGTGCTAGGGGGCCGGGACAGGTAAAAAGCGAGCAGTACTTC. It is translated as CSARGPGQVKSEQYF.

This clonotype has at least ten counts. The J gene is TRBJ2-6, the V gene TRBV28, with 9 bases that match TRBD2. V lost 6 bases to trimming and J lost 2 bases; unmatched junction nucleotides: 11. Germline V gives CDR1 MDHEN, CDR2 SYDVKM. This CDR3 contains 18 residues. CDR3 protein: CASSARGSGSAGANVLTF. CDR3 nucleotides: TGTGCCAGCAGCGCCCGGGGTAGCGGGAGCGCTGGGGCCAACGTCCTGACTTTC.

Many counts were recorded for this clonotype. The chain employs TRBV20-1 and TRBJ2-5, with 9 bases fitting TRBD1. Germline-derived CDR1 and CDR2 are DFQATT and SNEGSKA (reference sequence). The CDR3 consists of 13 residues. The V and J ends lost 6 bases and 5 bases, in that order; junction bases with no gene match: 7. The CDR3 coding sequence is TGCAGTGCCTTTTGGACAGGGGATGAGACCCAGTACTTC. The encoded protein is CSAFWTGDETQYF.

The chain links TRBV7-6 to TRBJ1-3, with D uncertain. This CDR3 comprises 16 residues. From germline, CDR1 is SGHVS and CDR2 FNYEAQ. Trimming took off 5 bases at V and 0 bases at J, with 14 bases between the two ends. The CDR3 DNA sequence: TGTGCCAGCAGCCTCCGGACGGTGGGCTCTGGAAACACCATATATTTT. It encodes CASSLRTVGSGNTIYF. The whole variable domain, filled in from reference TRBV7-6 and TRBJ1-3, reads GAGVSQSPRYKVTKRGQDVALRCDPISGHVSLYWYRQALGQGPEFLTYFNYEAQQDKSGLPNDRFSAERPEGSISTLTIQRTEQRDSAMYRCASSLRTVGSGNTIYFGEGSWLTVV.

This clonotype was seen many times. The V call is TRBV20-1, the J call TRBJ2-3, with D maybe TRBD2 (6 bases). CDR3 size: 16 residues. Trimming took off 6 bases at V and 2 bases at J, with 21 bases between the two ends. Germline loops: CDR1 DFQATT, CDR2 SNEGSKA (reference sequence). The CDR3 DNA follows: TGCAGTGCCCTCCGCCCGGGCGGGGCCACCACAGATACGCAGTATTTT. Translating it yields CSALRPGGATTDTQYF.

This clonotype occurred once. A much larger clone lies one base from this, so it may be a read error. The rearrangement joins TRBV7-8 to TRBJ1-1; tentative D call: TRBD1 (5 bases). CDR3 length: 13 residues. Germline V CDR1 and CDR2: SGHVS, FQNEAQ. The CDR3 region is CARSLDRGAEAFF. DNA for the CDR3: TGTGCCAGAAGCTTAGACCGCGGGGCCGAAGCTTTCTTT. Based on the CDR3 plus reference TRBV7-8 and TRBJ1-1, the full variable domain is GAGVSQSPRYKVAKRGQDVALRCDPISGHVSLFWYQQALGQGPEFLTYFQNEAQLDKSGLPSDRFFAERPEGSVSTLKIQRTQQEDSAVYLCARSLDRGAEAFFGQGTRLTVV.

This clonotype was recorded at least ten times. The chain combines TRBV20-1 with TRBJ1-5; D ambiguous. Per germline, CDR1 DFQATT and CDR2 SNEGSKA (reference sequence). V was clipped by 3 bases and J by 3 bases, with 12 bases between them. The CDR3 length is 14 residues. DNA for the CDR3: TGCAGTGCTAGCCCCGCAGGAGTCAATCAGCCCCAGCATTTT. Its protein is CSASPAGVNQPQHF.